The source of this T cell receptor beta chain is a study of graft-versus-host responses after intestinal transplantation. Looking at the study overall: Uniformly, recipients were administered anti-thymocyte globulin induction with subsequent tacrolimus and steroids for around 3 years.

The study, taken as a whole, reports: Where graft-donor T cell macrochimerism was present, patients had high graft-versus-host to host-versus-graft clonal ratios in allografts.

Germline V lookup: CDR1 MNHEY, CDR2 SMNVEV (reference sequence). The V gene end was trimmed by 6 bases and the J gene end by 4 bases; junction bases not matched to a gene: 11. CDR3 length equals 15 residues. On this clone: The target antigen is unknown.

The data were produced by immunoSEQ multiplex PCR, yet TCRdb's version contains in-frame clones alone and is incomplete. The sample yields 45,000 to 50,000 clones, 80% to 95% seen once. The gene calls are TRBV27 and TRBJ2-7, with 8 bases identical to TRBD1. The origin of this receptor is a human patient who received an intestinal transplant, so some T cells may come from the graft donor. The sequences come from PBMCs, collected 750 to 800 days after a first intestinal transplant, on the day of a second. The CDR3 region has the DNA TGTGCCAGCAGCCGGACACAGGGGGGATTTTACGAGCAGTACTTC. Its translation: CASSRTQGGFYEQYF.